The 6 T cell receptor beta chains below were found in one sample sequenced in a study of CD8 T cells in Susac syndrome. When the RNA was reverse transcribed, random hexamers were used with an input of roughly 0.5 to 1 ug. TCRdb independently ran MiXCR on the immunoSEQ multiplex PCR reads; one entry per CDR3 protein. The profile shows 200,000 or so distinct CDR3 sequences, roughly 96% of them singletons. Sequenced: CD4+ T cells from PBMCs. The receptors were sampled from a human donor with multiple sclerosis.

The chain has TRBV18 and TRBJ2-1; D call uncertain. The CDR3 is 12 residues long. V was trimmed by 1 base and J by 8 bases, leaving 6 bases between them. Germline CDR1 and CDR2: KGHSH and LQKENI. CDR3 DNA: TGTGCCAGCTCACCACAGGGCCATGAGCAGTTCTTC. The encoded protein is CASSPQGHEQFF.

This clonotype was recorded only once. This chain connects TRBV5-4 to TRBJ2-5; TRBD2 aligns across 8 bases. This CDR3 contains 17 residues. V dropped 4 bases and J dropped 4; count of bases not matched to a gene: 15. Germline V gene sequence: CDR1 SGHNT, CDR2 YYREEE (reference sequence). CDR3 in amino acids: CASSPIFSGESAETQYF. The CDR3 DNA reads TGTGCCAGCAGCCCTATATTTAGCGGGGAAAGTGCAGAGACCCAGTACTTC. The variable domain in full, completed from reference TRBV5-4 and TRBJ2-5, reads ETGVTQSPTHLIKTRGQQVTLRCSSQSGHNTVSWYQQALGQGPQFIFQYYREEENGRGNFPPRFSGLQFPNYSSELNVNALELDDSALYLCASSPIFSGESAETQYFGPGTRLLVL.

The chain recombines TRBV9 with TRBJ1-2; a possible D gene is TRBD1 (6 bases). The CDR3 consists of 14 residues. Germline CDR1 reads SGDLS; CDR2 reads YYNGEE. Trimming shortened V by 3 bases and J by 8 bases, and 17 bases separated the two germline ends. This chain's CDR3 is CASSGGPGTFGYTF. The CDR3, as DNA: TGTGCCAGCAGCGGAGGACCTGGGACATTCGGCTACACCTTC.

The chain joins TRBV29-1 to TRBJ2-1; 15 nucleotides agree with TRBD2. Germline assignment: CDR1 SQVTM and CDR2 ANQGSEA. V was clipped by 6 bases and J by 7 bases; unmatched bases: 7. This CDR3 is 15 amino acids long. The CDR3: CSVGVGLAGGNEQFF. The CDR3 bases are TGCAGCGTGGGGGTGGGACTAGCGGGAGGTAATGAGCAGTTCTTC.

The chain links TRBV7-7 to TRBJ2-2, with TRBD2 matching over 11 bases. The CDR3 sequence is 16 residues long. Losses at the gene ends were 2 bases for V and 2 bases for J; bases not matched to a gene: 1. Germline V gene data show CDR1 as SSHAT and CDR2 as FNYEAQ (reference sequence). The CDR3 sequence: CASSLTSGSNTGELFF. The CDR3 region has the DNA TGTGCCAGCAGCTTAACTAGCGGGAGTAACACCGGGGAGCTGTTTTTT.

The V call is TRBV20-1, the J call TRBJ1-1, with TRBD1 identical over 10 bases. This CDR3 is built from 13 residues. From germline, CDR1 is DFQATT and CDR2 SNEGSKA (reference sequence). Losses at the gene ends were 7 bases for V and 3 bases for J; bases not matched to a gene: 5. The CDR3 DNA reads as TGCAGTGGAATGGGACAGGGGTACACTGAAGCTTTCTTT. It is translated as CSGMGQGYTEAFF.